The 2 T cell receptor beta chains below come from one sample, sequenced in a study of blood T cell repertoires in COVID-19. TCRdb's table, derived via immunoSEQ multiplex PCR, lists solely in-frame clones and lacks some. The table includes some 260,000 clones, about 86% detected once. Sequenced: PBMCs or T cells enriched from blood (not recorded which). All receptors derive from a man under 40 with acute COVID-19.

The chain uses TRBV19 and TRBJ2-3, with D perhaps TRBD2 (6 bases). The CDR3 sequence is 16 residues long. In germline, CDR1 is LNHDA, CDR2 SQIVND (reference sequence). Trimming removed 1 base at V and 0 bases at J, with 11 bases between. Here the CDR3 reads CASSIGPSASTDTQYF. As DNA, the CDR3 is TGTGCCAGTAGTATAGGGCCTAGCGCGAGCACAGATACGCAGTATTTT.

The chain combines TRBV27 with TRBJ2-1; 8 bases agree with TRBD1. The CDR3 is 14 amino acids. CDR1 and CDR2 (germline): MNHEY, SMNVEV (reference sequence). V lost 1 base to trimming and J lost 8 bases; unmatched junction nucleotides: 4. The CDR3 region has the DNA TGTGCCAGCAGTTTATGGTCAGGGGGCCATGAGCAGTTCTTC. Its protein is CASSLWSGGHEQFF.